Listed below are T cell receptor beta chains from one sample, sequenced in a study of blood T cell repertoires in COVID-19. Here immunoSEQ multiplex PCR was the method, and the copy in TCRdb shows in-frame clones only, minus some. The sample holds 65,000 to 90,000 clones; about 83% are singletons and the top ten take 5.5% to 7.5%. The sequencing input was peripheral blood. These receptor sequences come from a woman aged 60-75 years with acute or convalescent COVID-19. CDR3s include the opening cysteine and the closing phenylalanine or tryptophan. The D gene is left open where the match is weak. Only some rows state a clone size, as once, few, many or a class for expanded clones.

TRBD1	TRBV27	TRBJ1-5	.	TGTGCCAGCAGCCGGCAGGGGGGTCAGCCCCAGCATTTT	CASSRQGGQPQHF
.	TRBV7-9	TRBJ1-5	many	TGTGCCAGCAGCAACACCTTACATAGCAATCAGCCCCAGCATTTT	CASSNTLHSNQPQHF
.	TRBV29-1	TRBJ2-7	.	TGCAGCGTTATAGAGGGCGTAACCTACGAGCAGTACTTC	CSVIEGVTYEQYF
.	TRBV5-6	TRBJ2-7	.	TGTGCCAGCAGCGTAAGACAGGCCACCTACGAGCAGTACTTC	CASSVRQATYEQYF
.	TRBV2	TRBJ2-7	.	TGTGCCAGCAGTGAGGATCCCAGGGGCGAGCAGTACTTC	CASSEDPRGEQYF
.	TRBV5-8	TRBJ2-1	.	TGTGCCAGCAGCTTGACCCTCGGGGGTGGCCTCCTAGTAAACAATGAGCAGTTCTTC	CASSLTLGGGLLVNNEQFF
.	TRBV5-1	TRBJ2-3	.	TGCGCCAGCAGCCCCTCCACGGGTCCCGGAGATACGCAGTATTTT	CASSPSTGPGDTQYF
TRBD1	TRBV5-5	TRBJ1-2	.	TGTGCCAGCAGCCTCTCAGGGGGAAACTATGGCTACACCTTC	CASSLSGGNYGYTF
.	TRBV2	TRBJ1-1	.	TGTGCCAGCAGTGAGGCCACTGAAGCTTTCTTT	CASSEATEAFF
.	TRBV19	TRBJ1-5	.	TGTGCCAGTAGTATAGCCCCGACAGGAGATCAGCCCCAGCATTTT	CASSIAPTGDQPQHF
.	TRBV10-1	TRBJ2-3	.	TGCGCCAGCAGTGAGTCGGCGACCGCCAGGACAGATACGCAGTATTTT	CASSESATARTDTQYF
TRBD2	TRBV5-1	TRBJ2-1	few	TGCGCCAGCAGCTTGCAACTAGCGGGGAATGAGCAGTTCTTC	CASSLQLAGNEQFF
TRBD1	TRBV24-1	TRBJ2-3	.	TGTGCCACCAGTGATTTTAGGCAGGGGGTTGCAGATACGCAGTATTTT	CATSDFRQGVADTQYF
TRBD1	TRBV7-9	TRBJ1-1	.	TGTGCCAGCAGCTCGCAGACAGGGGCGGGCACTGAAGCTTTCTTT	CASSSQTGAGTEAFF
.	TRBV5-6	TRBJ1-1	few	TGTGCCAGCAGCTTGGGGGCTACTGAAGCTTTCTTT	CASSLGATEAFF
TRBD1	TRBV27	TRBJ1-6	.	TGTGCCAGCCGTCGGGGGGGGACAGGGGTACCCAACTCACCCCTCCACTTT	CASRRGGTGVPNSPLHF
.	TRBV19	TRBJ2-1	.	TGTGCCAGTAGTACCCCCCCCCAGACTTTAGCCTACAATGAGCAGTTCTTC	CASSTPPQTLAYNEQFF
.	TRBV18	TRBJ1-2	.	TGTGCCAGCTCACCTTGGGGGACTGAGGGCTACACCTTC	CASSPWGTEGYTF
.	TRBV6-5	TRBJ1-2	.	TGTGCCAGCAGCCCGGACAGTTCCCACACCTTC	CASSPDSSHTF
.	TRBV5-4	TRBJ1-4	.	TGTGCCAGCAGCCCCTCGAACAATGTTGGTGAAAAACTGTTTTTT	CASSPSNNVGEKLFF
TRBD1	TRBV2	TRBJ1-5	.	TGTGCCAGCAGTCGGGACAGTGGAACCTATAGCAATCAGCCCCAGCATTTT	CASSRDSGTYSNQPQHF
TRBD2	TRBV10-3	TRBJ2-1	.	TGTGCCATCAGTGGGCGGGGGGCCTACAATGAGCAGTTCTTC	CAISGRGAYNEQFF
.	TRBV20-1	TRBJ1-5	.	TGCAGTGCTAGTCCGGGGTTAGGCAATCAGCCCCAGCATTTT	CSASPGLGNQPQHF
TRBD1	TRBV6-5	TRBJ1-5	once	TGTGCCAGCAGTTACTCGGGGACAGGGGATCAGCCCCAGCATTTT	CASSYSGTGDQPQHF
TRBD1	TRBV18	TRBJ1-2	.	TGTGCCAGCTCACCACTCGGACAGGGCGAAAACTATGGCTACACCTTC	CASSPLGQGENYGYTF
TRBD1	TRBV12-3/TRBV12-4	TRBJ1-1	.	TGTGCCAGCCTCCCCAGGGACAGCGCTGAAGCTTTCTTT	CASLPRDSAEAFF
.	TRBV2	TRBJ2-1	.	TGTGCCAGCAGTGAAGGCCGAGCTCTGAATGAGCAGTTCTTC	CASSEGRALNEQFF
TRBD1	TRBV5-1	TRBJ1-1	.	TGCGCCAGCAGCCTCAGATTGGGACAGAGGGGCACTGAAGCTTTCTTT	CASSLRLGQRGTEAFF
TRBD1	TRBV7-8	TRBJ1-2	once	TGTGCCAGCAGCCCATACGACAGGGCTCGCGGCTACACCTTC	CASSPYDRARGYTF
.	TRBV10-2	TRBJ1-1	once	TGCGCCAGCAGTGAGGCCAGACAGGTGGGAAAAATGAACACTGAAGCTTTCTTT	CASSEARQVGKMNTEAFF
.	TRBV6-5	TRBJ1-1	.	TGTGCCAGCAGCCGCCTAGACAGTCCGAACACTGAAGCTTTCTTT	CASSRLDSPNTEAFF
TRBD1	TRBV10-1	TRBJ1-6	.	TGCGCCAGCAACAGGGGGCCAGGAGCACCCCTCCACTTT	CASNRGPGAPLHF
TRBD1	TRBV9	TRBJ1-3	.	TGTGCCAGCAGCCCCACTAACAGGGGAACTGGAAACACCATATATTTT	CASSPTNRGTGNTIYF
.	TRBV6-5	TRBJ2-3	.	TGTGCCAGCAGTTTCCGGGACATCGATACGCAGTATTTT	CASSFRDIDTQYF
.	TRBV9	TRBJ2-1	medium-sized	TGTGCCAGCAGCGTATTGGGCGGGGCATCCGATGAGCAGTTCTTC	CASSVLGGASDEQFF
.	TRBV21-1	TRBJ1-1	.	TGTGCCAGCAGCAAAGAGTTCGTTGGCGGGGTTTACACTGAAGCTTTCTTT	CASSKEFVGGVYTEAFF
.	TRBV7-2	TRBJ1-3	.	TGTGCCAGCACCAACTCTGGAAACACCATATATTTT	CASTNSGNTIYF
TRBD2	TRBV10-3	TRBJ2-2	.	TGTGCCATCAACCAAAGGGGACTAGCCCGAAGAGGGGAGCTGTTTTTT	CAINQRGLARRGELFF
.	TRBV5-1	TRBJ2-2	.	TGCGCCAGCAGCTTGGCCCCGGGGTTCGGGGAGCTGTTTTTT	CASSLAPGFGELFF
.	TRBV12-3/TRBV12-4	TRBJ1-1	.	TGTGCCAGCAGTGTGGCTGTTGAAGCTTTCTTT	CASSVAVEAFF
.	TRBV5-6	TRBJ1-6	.	TGTGCCAGCAGCTTGGCTTATAGGGACAATAATTCACCCCTCCACTTT	CASSLAYRDNNSPLHF
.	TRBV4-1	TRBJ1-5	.	TGCGCCAGCAGCCCCAACCCGGACACCTACAATCAGCCCCAGCATTTT	CASSPNPDTYNQPQHF
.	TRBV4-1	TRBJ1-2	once	TGCGCCAGCAGCCCTGGTGGTAACAGGGTTAACTATGGCTACACCTTC	CASSPGGNRVNYGYTF
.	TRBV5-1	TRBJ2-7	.	TGCGCCAGCAGTTGGGGAGCGTTGAGCTCCTACGAGCAGTACTTC	CASSWGALSSYEQYF
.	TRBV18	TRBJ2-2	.	TGTGCCAGCTCACCACCCAGGCGCACCGGGGAGCTGTTTTTT	CASSPPRRTGELFF
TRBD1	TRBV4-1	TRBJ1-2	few	TGCGCCAGCAGCCAAGATACAGGGGGCAACTATGGCTACACCTTC	CASSQDTGGNYGYTF
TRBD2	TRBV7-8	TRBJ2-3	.	TGTGCCAGCAGCTTAGCCTACGGCACGGGGGGGCGGGCAGATACGCAGTATTTT	CASSLAYGTGGRADTQYF
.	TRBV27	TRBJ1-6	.	TGTGCCAGCAGGAAGTCCACAGTGATTAATTCACCCCTCCACTTT	CASRKSTVINSPLHF
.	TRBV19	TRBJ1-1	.	TGTGCCAGTAGTTCTCGCCGGGTCAACACTGAAGCTTTCTTT	CASSSRRVNTEAFF
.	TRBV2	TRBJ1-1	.	TGTGCTAGGCTAGGGGGTGGCGCCCGTATGAACACTGAAGCTTTCTTT	CARLGGGARMNTEAFF